These T cell receptor beta chains were read from a single sample in a study of T cell changes during pregnancy in multiple sclerosis. The data were produced by immunoSEQ multiplex PCR, yet TCRdb's version contains in-frame clones alone and is incomplete. The data show about 87,000 clones, approximately 92% seen once. Source: peripheral blood, taken in the third trimester of pregnancy. These receptors were taken from a female donor in good health, enrolled as a control in a pregnancy study. Each CDR3 is given without its conserved first and last residue. Each record gives: J gene, V gene, CDR3 protein.

TRBJ2-1 | TRBV27 | ASRPSPLAAPSNEQF
TRBJ1-2 | TRBV20-1 | SARDPYT
TRBJ2-1 | TRBV29-1 | SGIAGDLYEQF
TRBJ2-5 | TRBV5-1 | ASSLGQGAIRQETQY
TRBJ1-2 | TRBV5-4 | ASSLFAYSIYGYT
TRBJ2-2 | TRBV15 | ATSKDRGFTAGELF
TRBJ2-1 | TRBV27 | VSWVGGGYNEQF
TRBJ2-3 | TRBV19 | ASSIRILDTQY
TRBJ2-7 | TRBV2 | ASSERLGQGTNEQY
TRBJ2-2 | TRBV5-1 | ASSLVGQANAGELF
TRBJ2-1 | TRBV28 | ASTLTETGGSWDEQF
TRBJ1-2 | TRBV14 | ASSQALTYGYT
TRBJ2-7 | TRBV7-2 | ASSLATGYEQY
TRBJ2-3 | TRBV7-2 | ASSSLYTDTQY
TRBJ2-7 | TRBV23-1 | ASSGLALSYEQY
TRBJ2-2 | TRBV2 | ASSVGGTGELF
TRBJ1-5 | TRBV6-5 | ASSRGGRGNQPQH
TRBJ2-1 | TRBV5-4 | ASSPGGSGRLEQF
TRBJ2-5 | TRBV28 | ASSVRDRGLETQY
TRBJ1-5 | TRBV18 | ASSPAGDQPQH
TRBJ2-5 | TRBV5-1 | ASSPLTGGETQY
TRBJ1-2 | TRBV6-5 | ASSLIGGYGYT
TRBJ1-5 | TRBV2 | ASRGPGTENQPQH
TRBJ2-2 | TRBV19 | ASTAGTFTGELF
TRBJ2-1 | TRBV5-4 | ASSLGGQGLSFYNEQF
TRBJ2-1 | TRBV28 | ASSNGLAGGSNEQF
TRBJ2-7 | TRBV2 | ASHGYSYEQY
TRBJ2-7 | TRBV28 | ASSPYTRDQY
TRBJ2-7 | TRBV28 | ASTPGTVHHEQY